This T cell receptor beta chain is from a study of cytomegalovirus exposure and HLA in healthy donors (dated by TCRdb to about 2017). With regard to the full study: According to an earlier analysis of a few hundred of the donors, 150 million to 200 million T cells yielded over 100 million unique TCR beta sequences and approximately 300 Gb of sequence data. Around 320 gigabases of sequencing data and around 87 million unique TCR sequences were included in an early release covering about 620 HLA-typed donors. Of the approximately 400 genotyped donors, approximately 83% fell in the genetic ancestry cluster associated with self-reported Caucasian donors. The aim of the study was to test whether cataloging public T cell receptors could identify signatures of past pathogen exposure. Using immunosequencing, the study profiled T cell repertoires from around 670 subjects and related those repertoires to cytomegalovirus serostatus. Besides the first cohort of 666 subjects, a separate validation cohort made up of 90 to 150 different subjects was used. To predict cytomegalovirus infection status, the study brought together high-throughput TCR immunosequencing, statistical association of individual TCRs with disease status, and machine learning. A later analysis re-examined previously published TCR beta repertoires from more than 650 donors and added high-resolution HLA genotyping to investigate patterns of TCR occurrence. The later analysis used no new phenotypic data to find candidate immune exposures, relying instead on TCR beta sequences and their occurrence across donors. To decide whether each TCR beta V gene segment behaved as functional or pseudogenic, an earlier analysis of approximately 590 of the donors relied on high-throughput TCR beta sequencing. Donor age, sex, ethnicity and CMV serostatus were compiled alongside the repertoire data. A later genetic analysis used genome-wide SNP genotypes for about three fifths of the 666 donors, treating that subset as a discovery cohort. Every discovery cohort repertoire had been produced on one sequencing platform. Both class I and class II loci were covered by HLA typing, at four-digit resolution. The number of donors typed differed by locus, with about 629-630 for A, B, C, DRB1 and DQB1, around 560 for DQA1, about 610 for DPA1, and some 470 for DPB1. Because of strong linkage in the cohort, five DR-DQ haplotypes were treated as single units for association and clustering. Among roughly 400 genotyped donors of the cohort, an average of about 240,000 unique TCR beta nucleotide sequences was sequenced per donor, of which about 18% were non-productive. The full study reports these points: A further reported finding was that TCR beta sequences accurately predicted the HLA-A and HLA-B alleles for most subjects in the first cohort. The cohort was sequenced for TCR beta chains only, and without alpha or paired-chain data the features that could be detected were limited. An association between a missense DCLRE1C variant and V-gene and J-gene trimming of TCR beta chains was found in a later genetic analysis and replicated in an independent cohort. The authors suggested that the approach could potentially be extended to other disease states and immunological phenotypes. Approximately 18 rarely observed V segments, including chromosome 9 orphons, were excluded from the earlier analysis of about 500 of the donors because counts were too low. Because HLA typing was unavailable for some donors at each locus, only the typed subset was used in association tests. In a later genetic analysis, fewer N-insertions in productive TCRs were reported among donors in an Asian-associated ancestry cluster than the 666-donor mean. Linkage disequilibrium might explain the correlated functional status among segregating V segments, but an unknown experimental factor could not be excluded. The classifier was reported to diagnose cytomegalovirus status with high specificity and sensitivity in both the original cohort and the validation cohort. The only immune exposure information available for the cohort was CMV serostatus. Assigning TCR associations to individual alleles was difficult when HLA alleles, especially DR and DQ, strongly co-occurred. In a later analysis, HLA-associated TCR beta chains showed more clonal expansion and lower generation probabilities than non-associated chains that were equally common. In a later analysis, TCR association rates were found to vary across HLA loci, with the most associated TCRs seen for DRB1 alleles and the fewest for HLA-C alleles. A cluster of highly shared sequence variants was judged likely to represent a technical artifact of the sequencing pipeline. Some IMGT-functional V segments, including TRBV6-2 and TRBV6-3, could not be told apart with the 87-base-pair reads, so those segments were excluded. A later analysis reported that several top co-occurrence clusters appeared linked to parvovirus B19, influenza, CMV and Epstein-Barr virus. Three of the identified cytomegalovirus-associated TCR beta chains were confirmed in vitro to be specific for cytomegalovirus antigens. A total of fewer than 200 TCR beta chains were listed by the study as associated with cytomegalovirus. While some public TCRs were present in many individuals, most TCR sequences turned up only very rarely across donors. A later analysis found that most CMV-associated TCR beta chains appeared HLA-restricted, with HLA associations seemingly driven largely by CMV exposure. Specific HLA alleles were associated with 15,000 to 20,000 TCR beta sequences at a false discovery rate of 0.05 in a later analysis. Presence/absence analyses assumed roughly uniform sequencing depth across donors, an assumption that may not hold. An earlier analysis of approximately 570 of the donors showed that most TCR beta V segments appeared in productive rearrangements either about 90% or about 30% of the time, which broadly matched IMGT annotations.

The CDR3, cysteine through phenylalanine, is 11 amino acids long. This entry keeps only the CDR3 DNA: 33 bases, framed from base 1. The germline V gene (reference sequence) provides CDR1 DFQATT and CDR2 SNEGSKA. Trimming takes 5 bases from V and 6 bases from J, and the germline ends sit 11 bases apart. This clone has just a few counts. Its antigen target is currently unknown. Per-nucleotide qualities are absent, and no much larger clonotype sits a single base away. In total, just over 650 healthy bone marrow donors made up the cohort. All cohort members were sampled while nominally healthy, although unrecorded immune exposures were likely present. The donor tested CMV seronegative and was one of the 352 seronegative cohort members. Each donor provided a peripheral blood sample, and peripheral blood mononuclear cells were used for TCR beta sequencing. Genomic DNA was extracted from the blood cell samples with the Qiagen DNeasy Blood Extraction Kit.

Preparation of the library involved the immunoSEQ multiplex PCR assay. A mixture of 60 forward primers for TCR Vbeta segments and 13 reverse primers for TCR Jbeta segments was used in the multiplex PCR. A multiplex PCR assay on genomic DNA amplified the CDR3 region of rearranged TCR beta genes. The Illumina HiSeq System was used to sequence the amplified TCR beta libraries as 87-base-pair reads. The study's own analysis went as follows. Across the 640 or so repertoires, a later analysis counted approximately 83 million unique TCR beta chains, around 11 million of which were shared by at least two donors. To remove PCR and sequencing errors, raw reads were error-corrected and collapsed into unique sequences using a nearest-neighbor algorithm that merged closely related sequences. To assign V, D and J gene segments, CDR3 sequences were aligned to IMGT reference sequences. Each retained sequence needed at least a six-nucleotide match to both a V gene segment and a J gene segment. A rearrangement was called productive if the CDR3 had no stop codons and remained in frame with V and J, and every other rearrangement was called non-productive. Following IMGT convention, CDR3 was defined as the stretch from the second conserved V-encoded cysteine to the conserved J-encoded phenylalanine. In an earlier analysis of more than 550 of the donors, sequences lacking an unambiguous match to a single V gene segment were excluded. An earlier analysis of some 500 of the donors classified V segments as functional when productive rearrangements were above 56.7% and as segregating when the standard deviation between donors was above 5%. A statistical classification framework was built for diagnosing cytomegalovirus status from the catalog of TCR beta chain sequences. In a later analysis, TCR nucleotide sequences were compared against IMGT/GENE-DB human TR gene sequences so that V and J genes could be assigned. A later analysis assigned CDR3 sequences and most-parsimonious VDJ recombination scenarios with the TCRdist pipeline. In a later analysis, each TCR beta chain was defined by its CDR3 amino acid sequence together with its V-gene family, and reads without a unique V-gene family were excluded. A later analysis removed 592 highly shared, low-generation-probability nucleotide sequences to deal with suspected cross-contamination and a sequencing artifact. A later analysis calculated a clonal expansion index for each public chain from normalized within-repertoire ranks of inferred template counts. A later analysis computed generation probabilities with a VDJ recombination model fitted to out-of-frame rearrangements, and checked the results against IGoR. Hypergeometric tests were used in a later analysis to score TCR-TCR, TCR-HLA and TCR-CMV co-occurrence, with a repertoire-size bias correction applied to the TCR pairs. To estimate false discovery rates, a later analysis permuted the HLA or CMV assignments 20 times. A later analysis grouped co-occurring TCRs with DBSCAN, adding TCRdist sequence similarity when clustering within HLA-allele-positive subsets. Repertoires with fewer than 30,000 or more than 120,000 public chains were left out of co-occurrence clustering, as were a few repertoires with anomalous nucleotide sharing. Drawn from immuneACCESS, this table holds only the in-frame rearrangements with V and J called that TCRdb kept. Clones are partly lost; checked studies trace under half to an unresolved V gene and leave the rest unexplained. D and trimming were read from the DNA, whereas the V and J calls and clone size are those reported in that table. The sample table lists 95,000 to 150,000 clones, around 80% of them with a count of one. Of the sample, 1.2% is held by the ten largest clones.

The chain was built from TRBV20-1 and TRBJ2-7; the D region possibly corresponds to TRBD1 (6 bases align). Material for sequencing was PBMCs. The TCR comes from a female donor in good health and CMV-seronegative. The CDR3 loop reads CSASTGSEQYF. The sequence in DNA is TGCAGTGCTTCGACAGGCTCCGAGCAGTACTTC.